This T cell receptor beta chain was obtained from a study of OX40 agonist ivuxolimab in advanced cancers. Turning to the study itself: People in dose escalation had one of these cancers: hepatocellular carcinoma, melanoma, renal cell or head and neck cancer. Study results and limitations: There was clonal expansion of CD4+ and CD8+ blood T cells by week 6 at 0.1 to 3.0 mg/kg. Also showing low normalized T-cell clonal expansion were some of the nonresponders. On average, a greater number of expanded clones characterised CD8+ T cells relative to CD4+.

V dropped 3 bases and J dropped 4; count of bases not matched to a gene: 10. In germline, CDR1 is SGHTA, CDR2 FQGNSA. The CDR3 extends over 17 amino acids. Comment on this clone: What it binds is not known.

Only in-frame clones appear in the TCRdb table, and some are missing; sequencing was by immunoSEQ multiplex PCR. The data show around 99,000 clones, about 91% seen once. Specimen: CD4+ or CD8+ T cells sorted from blood, collected in a trial of the OX40 agonist ivuxolimab. The receptor was isolated from an adult with an advanced solid tumor such as melanoma, head and neck, liver or kidney cancer. The chain is built from TRBV7-2 and TRBJ1-1; 11 bases fit TRBD1. The CDR3 nucleotides read TGTGCCAGCAGCTTCGGACAGGGGGCGCGGATGGGCACTGAAGCTTTCTTT. Its translation: CASSFGQGARMGTEAFF.